The TCR beta chain under discussion was sequenced for a study of CD8 T cells in ankylosing spondylitis. TCRdb re-called the 5' RACE reads with MiXCR, one entry per CDR3 protein. The data hold 150,000 or so distinct CDR3 sequences, with roughly 10% observed a single time. Study-level points and caveats: Certain motif variants had earlier been reported in reactive arthritis synovial fluid and blood.

This clonotype has a handful of counts. As yet, its antigen is unknown. The sample comprised blood, either unsorted or a sorted T cell fraction (not recorded which). The receptor was derived from a female donor with ankylosing spondylitis or in good health (not recorded which).

CDR3 bases: TGTGCCAGCAGTTACGGACAGGGAGGGTCTGAAGCTTTCTTT. It encodes CASSYGQGGSEAFF. The V gene is TRBV6-5, the J gene TRBJ1-1, with 8 bases that match TRBD1. The CDR3 is made up of 14 amino acids. Germline-derived CDR1 and CDR2 are MNHEY and SVGAGI. The V and J ends lost 2 bases and 6 bases, in that order; junction bases with no gene match: 5.